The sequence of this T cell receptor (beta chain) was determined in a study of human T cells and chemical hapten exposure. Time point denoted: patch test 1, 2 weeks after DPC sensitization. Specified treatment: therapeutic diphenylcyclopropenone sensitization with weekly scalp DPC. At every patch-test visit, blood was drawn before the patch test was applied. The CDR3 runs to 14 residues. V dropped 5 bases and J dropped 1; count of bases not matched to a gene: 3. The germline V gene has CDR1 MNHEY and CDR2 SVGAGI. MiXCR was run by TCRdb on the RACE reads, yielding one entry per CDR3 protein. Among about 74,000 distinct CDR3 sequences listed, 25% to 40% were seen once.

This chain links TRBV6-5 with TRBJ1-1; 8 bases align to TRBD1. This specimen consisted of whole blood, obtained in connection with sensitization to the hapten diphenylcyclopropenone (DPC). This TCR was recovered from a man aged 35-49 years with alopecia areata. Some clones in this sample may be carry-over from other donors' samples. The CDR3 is CASSGDRQNTEAFF. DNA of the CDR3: TGTGCCAGCAGTGGGGACAGGCAGAACACTGAAGCTTTCTTT.